Listed here are 18 T cell receptor beta chains from one sample, sequenced in a study of T-cell reconstitution after alpha-beta-depleted transplantation in children. TCRbeta library preparation incorporated unique molecular identifiers. MiXCR, run by TCRdb on the PCR reads, gives a single entry per CDR3 protein. The data contain about 980,000 distinct CDR3 sequences, around 30% of them seen just once; the ten biggest clones take up around 30%. This material consisted of PBMCs, mostly from graft donor cells, taken 360 days after TCRalphabeta/CD19-depleted stem cell transplant. The receptors were sampled from a boy under two years old who had a stem cell transplant for SCID, so the T cells may come from the graft donor.

This chain links TRBV12-3 or TRBV12-4 with TRBJ2-1; maybe TRBD1 (6 bases). This CDR3 contains 16 residues. V was clipped by 7 bases and J by 2 bases, with 18 bases between them. CDR3 amino acids: CASTPVVGTPYNEQFF. CDR3 bases: TGTGCCAGCACCCCGGTCGTGGGGACACCCTACAATGAGCAGTTCTTC.

This chain uses TRBV7-2 with TRBJ2-3; 8 nucleotides align to TRBD2. CDR3 size: 16 residues. V shed 4 bases and J 8 bases; nucleotides not matched to a gene: 14. The germline V gene has CDR1 SGHTA and CDR2 FQGNSA. The CDR3 nucleotides read TGTGCCAGCAGCTCTCCCGGGACTAGAAGGGGTGGTACGCAGTATTTT. Translation gives CASSSPGTRRGGTQYF.

The genes are TRBV6-5 and TRBJ2-7, with a tentative D call TRBD2 (5 bases). The CDR3 sequence is 15 residues long. In germline, CDR1 is MNHEY, CDR2 SVGAGI. Trimming pared 0 bases from V and 0 bases from J, leaving 9 bases between. The CDR3 DNA reads as TGTGCCAGCAGTTACTCCGGGGAAGTCTCCTACGAGCAGTACTTC. Its protein product is CASSYSGEVSYEQYF.

The J gene is TRBJ2-3, the V gene TRBV18, with D perhaps TRBD1 (6 bases). Germline loops: CDR1 KGHSH, CDR2 LQKENI. The V and J ends lost 5 bases and 0 bases respectively, with 15 bases between them. CDR3 length equals 16 residues. The CDR3 nucleotides are TGTGCCAGCTCAACCCGACGACAGGCTAGCACAGATACGCAGTATTTT. It translates to CASSTRRQASTDTQYF.

This clonotype has more than one count but fewer than ten. The CDR3: CASSSGTLAKNIQYF. The CDR3 DNA is TGTGCCAGCAGCTCGGGTACTTTAGCCAAAAACATTCAGTACTTC. The rearrangement joins TRBV12-3 or TRBV12-4 to TRBJ2-4; D unresolved. This CDR3 has 15 amino acids. With 6 bases removed from V and 0 bases from J, the gap between germline ends came to 12 bases.

This clonotype was detected only a few times. The junction differs from germline at one of its ends, possibly a read error. This chain joins TRBV2 and TRBJ2-3; 11 nucleotides line up with TRBD2. The V gene's germline CDR1 is SNHLY and CDR2 FYNNEI. This CDR3 is built from 16 residues. CDR3 in DNA: TGTGCCAGCAGCGAAGAGCCTAGCGGGGGGACAGATACGCAGTATTTT. Protein product: CASSEEPSGGTDTQYF. The variable domain in full, with the rest retrieved from reference TRBV2 and TRBJ2-3, is EPEVTQTPSHQVTQMGQEVILRCVPISNHLYFYWYRQILGQKVEFLVSFYNNEISEKSEIFDDQFSVERPDGSNFTLKIRSTKLEDSAMYFCASSEEPSGGTDTQYFGPGTRLTVL.

The genes are TRBV7-6 and TRBJ2-4; the D gene is possibly TRBD1 (7 bases). In germline, CDR1 is SGHVS, CDR2 FNYEAQ. V lost 5 bases to trimming and J lost 3 bases, with 20 bases between them. There are 17 residues in the CDR3. In nucleotides, the CDR3 is TGTGCCAGCAGCACCGGTGGAGGGGGCTGGGTCAAAAACATTCAGTACTTC. This sequence encodes CASSTGGGGWVKNIQYF.

This clonotype was seen ten or more times. The V and J genes are TRBV3-1 and TRBJ1-2, with D perhaps TRBD1 (6 bases). Germline CDR1 and CDR2: LGHDT and YNNKEL (reference sequence). The CDR3 is 14 residues long. Trimming cost V 3 bases and J 2 bases, with 10 bases left between them. The CDR3 reads CASSQGRGNYGYTF. As DNA, the CDR3 is TGTGCCAGCAGCCAGGGCAGGGGAAACTATGGCTACACCTTC.

This clonotype has ten or more counts. The chain joins TRBV7-6 to TRBJ1-3; unclear D gene. Per germline, CDR1 SGHVS and CDR2 FNYEAQ. The CDR3 consists of 12 residues. The V end was cut by 4 bases, the J end by 5 bases, with 6 bases between. DNA for the CDR3: TGTGCCAGCAGCTATGACCGAAACACCATATATTTT. Translation gives CASSYDRNTIYF.

The rearrangement joins TRBV12-3 or TRBV12-4 to TRBJ2-1, with no clear D. The V and J ends lost 2 bases and 5 bases respectively, with 10 bases between them. The CDR3 spans 14 residues. The CDR3 reads CASSLIQVNNEQFF. The DNA of the CDR3 is TGTGCCAGCAGTTTAATCCAGGTCAACAATGAGCAGTTCTTC.

The chain links TRBV20-1 to TRBJ2-5; D remains ambiguous. Germline-derived CDR1 and CDR2 are DFQATT and SNEGSKA (reference sequence). The CDR3 runs 11 residues. The ends were cut back, 3 bases at V and 4 bases at J, with 6 bases in the middle. CDR3 DNA: TGCAGTGCTAGCATTGTAGAGACCCAGTACTTC. Protein: CSASIVETQYF.

This clonotype came up many times. The rearrangement links TRBV9 to TRBJ2-7; D gene uncertain. CDR3 length equals 13 residues. V lost 4 bases to trimming and J lost 2 bases, with 10 bases between them. CDR1 and CDR2 from the germline V gene are SGDLS and YYNGEE. This CDR3 is CASSPDPAYEQYF. DNA of the CDR3: TGTGCCAGCAGCCCCGATCCGGCCTACGAGCAGTACTTC.

In this sample, this clonotype turned up a few times. The chain has TRBV3-1 and TRBJ2-5; D may be TRBD2 (6 bases). The CDR3 has 14 residues. V was shortened by 4 bases and J by 4 bases, with 13 bases between the two germline ends. Germline CDR1 is LGHDT and CDR2 is YNNKEL (reference sequence). CDR3 sequence (DNA): TGTGCCAGCAGCCCGTTGGTGGGGGGAGAGACCCAGTACTTC. It yields the protein CASSPLVGGETQYF.

CDR3 sequence (DNA): TGTGCCAGCAGCTTATTAGGACAGGGGGCTCATGGATTGTTCTTC. Its translation: CASSLLGQGAHGLFF. This chain uses TRBV7-6 with TRBJ2-1; 11 nucleotides line up with TRBD1. The CDR3 has 15 amino acids. CDR1 SGHVS and CDR2 FNYEAQ come from the germline V gene. The J segment lost 15 bases and the V segment lost 2 bases, leaving 12 bases of the junction unmatched.

V is TRBV12-3 or TRBV12-4 and J is TRBJ2-3; 7 nucleotides align to TRBD2. V dropped 6 bases and J dropped 1; count of bases not matched to a gene: 7. The CDR3 loop spans 15 amino acids. The CDR3 bases are TGTGCCAGCAGCCCAGAAGGGAGGGGCACAGATACGCAGTATTTT. Translating it yields CASSPEGRGTDTQYF.

The J gene is TRBJ1-5, the V gene TRBV9; TRBD1 agrees at 8 bases. This CDR3 contains 14 residues. Germline-derived CDR1 and CDR2 are SGDLS and YYNGEE. After removal of 3 bases from V and 5 bases from J, the junction contained 4 bases not matched to a gene. The DNA for the CDR3 is TGTGCCAGCAGCGCCGGGACAGGTCATCAGCCCCAGCATTTT. Translated: CASSAGTGHQPQHF.

This clonotype was observed a handful of times. The chain joins TRBV5-1 to TRBJ2-7; TRBD1 is a possible D gene (7 bases). The germline V gene has CDR1 SGHRS and CDR2 YFSETQ. The germline V and J ends were trimmed by 1 base and 1 base, with 12 bases remaining between them. The CDR3 contains 15 residues. The CDR3 nucleotides are TGCGCCAGCAGCTTGCTGGAGGGGGCATCCTACGAGCAGTACTTC. Its protein is CASSLLEGASYEQYF.

V usage is TRBV12-3 or TRBV12-4 and J usage is TRBJ1-4; maybe TRBD1 (5 bases). The CDR3 length is 14 residues. Trimming removed 5 bases at V and 4 bases at J, with 11 bases between. CDR3 residues: CASSPRGINEKLFF. The CDR3 DNA reads TGTGCCAGCAGTCCCCGGGGGATTAATGAAAAACTGTTTTTT.